The 17 T cell receptor beta chains reported below all come from one sample, sequenced in a study of cytomegalovirus exposure and HLA in healthy donors. The primer mix had 60 Vbeta and 13 Jbeta primers. Using immunoSEQ multiplex PCR, the repertoire was profiled, and TCRdb retains in-frame clones only, with some absent. Seen here are about 160,000 clones, around 73% observed once, and the top ten hold more than 1.3%. The sample was PBMCs. Receptor source: a male donor in good health and CMV-seronegative.

V and J are TRBV27 and TRBJ1-5; no definite D call. V was cut by 6 bases and J by 0 bases, with 6 bases left in between. Germline lookup yields CDR1 MNHEY and CDR2 SMNVEV (reference sequence). The CDR3 length is 13 residues. CDR3 sequence (DNA): TGTGCCAGCAGAGATAGTAGCAATCAGCCCCAGCATTTT. The encoded protein is CASRDSSNQPQHF.

V usage is TRBV14 and J usage is TRBJ2-1; 9 nucleotides match TRBD1. The V and J ends lost 0 bases and 7 bases, in that order; junction bases with no gene match: 7. The length of the CDR3 is 16 residues. Germline CDR1 SGHDN, CDR2 FVKESK. This chain's CDR3 is CASSQEGTGQINEQFF. CDR3 nucleotide sequence: TGTGCCAGCAGCCAAGAAGGGACAGGGCAGATTAATGAGCAGTTCTTC.

J is TRBJ2-5 and V is TRBV9, with 12 bases fitting TRBD2. The CDR3 sequence is 15 residues long. Germline CDR1 is SGDLS and CDR2 is YYNGEE. V gave up 6 bases and J gave up 4 bases; unmatched junction bases: 7. CDR3 in amino acids: CASTASGGARETQYF. CDR3 DNA: TGTGCCAGCACGGCTAGCGGGGGGGCAAGAGAGACCCAGTACTTC. The whole variable domain, remainder taken from reference TRBV9 and TRBJ2-5, is DSGVTQTPKHLITATGQRVTLRCSPRSGDLSVYWYQQSLDQGLQFLIQYYNGEERAKGNILERFSAQQFPDLHSELNLSSLELGDSALYFCASTASGGARETQYFGPGTRLLVL.

The chain recombines TRBV27 with TRBJ2-1, with D maybe TRBD2 (6 bases). Trimming cost V 6 bases and J 4 bases, with 16 bases left between them. CDR3 length: 15 residues. The germline gives CDR1 MNHEY, CDR2 SMNVEV (reference sequence). The CDR3 region has the DNA TGTGCCAGCAGAACAGCGGGTTCCCAGTACAATGAGCAGTTCTTC. This translates into CASRTAGSQYNEQFF.

J is TRBJ2-1 and V is TRBV5-1; TRBD2 agrees at 11 bases. V shed 0 bases, J shed 1 base, and the junction held 3 bases outside the gene matches. The CDR3 consists of 17 residues. The germline V gene encodes CDR1 SGHRS and CDR2 YFSETQ. Here the CDR3 reads CASSLAIAGGSYNEQFF. Here the CDR3 DNA reads TGCGCCAGCAGCTTGGCCATAGCGGGAGGGTCCTACAATGAGCAGTTCTTC. Combining the CDR3 with reference TRBV5-1 and TRBJ2-1 gives the whole variable domain KAGVTQTPRYLIKTRGQQVTLSCSPISGHRSVSWYQQTPGQGLQFLFEYFSETQRNKGNFPGRFSGRQFSNSRSEMNVSTLELGDSALYLCASSLAIAGGSYNEQFFGPGTRLTVL.

This chain connects TRBV23-1 to TRBJ2-7; D might be TRBD2 (5 bases). TRBV23-1 is annotated as an ORF whose role is uncertain. The CDR3 sequence is 11 residues long. The V and J ends lost 0 bases and 10 bases respectively, with 7 bases between them. CDR3 bases: TGCGCCAGCAGTCAATCCCGGGGACAGTACTTC. The encoded protein is CASSQSRGQYF.

This clone was seen only a few times. The chain links TRBV11-1 to TRBJ2-2; D is unclear. Per the germline V gene, CDR1 is SGHAT and CDR2 is FQDESV (reference sequence). The V and J ends lost 2 bases and 1 base respectively, with 5 bases between them. There are 14 residues in the CDR3. CDR3 in DNA: TGTGCCAGCAGCTTACCAGAGAACACCGGGGAGCTGTTTTTT. Translation gives CASSLPENTGELFF.

The count of this clone is one. J is TRBJ2-3 and V is TRBV5-1, with a tentative D call TRBD2 (6 bases). There are 14 residues in the CDR3. Per germline, CDR1 SGHRS and CDR2 YFSETQ. V lost 4 bases to trimming and J lost 3 bases, with 12 bases between them. As DNA, the CDR3 is TGCGCCAGCAGCGGAAGCGGGTATACAGATACGCAGTATTTT. Encoded protein: CASSGSGYTDTQYF. Full variable domain (rest looked up from reference TRBV5-1 and TRBJ2-3): KAGVTQTPRYLIKTRGQQVTLSCSPISGHRSVSWYQQTPGQGLQFLFEYFSETQRNKGNFPGRFSGRQFSNSRSEMNVSTLELGDSALYLCASSGSGYTDTQYFGPGTRLTVL.

The chain links TRBV18 to TRBJ2-1, with 9 nucleotides matching TRBD1. The CDR3 length is 15 residues. From germline, CDR1 is KGHSH and CDR2 LQKENI. Trimming took 3 bases from V and 16 from J; bases not matched to a gene: 16. The CDR3 protein is CASSPDRGTTMSPFF. The CDR3 nucleotides are TGTGCCAGCTCACCGGACAGGGGTACTACAATGAGCCCCTTCTTC. Full variable domain (rest looked up from reference TRBV18 and TRBJ2-1): NAGVMQNPRHLVRRRGQEARLRCSPMKGHSHVYWYRQLPEEGLKFMVYLQKENIIDESGMPKERFSAEFPKEGPSILRIQQVVRGDSAAYFCASSPDRGTTMSPFFGPGTRLTVL.

V gene TRBV29-1 combines with J gene TRBJ2-7, with 10 bases that match TRBD1. J gave up 2 bases and V 3 bases, and 1 base lay outside the gene matches. The CDR3 sequence is 13 residues long. Per germline, CDR1 SQVTM and CDR2 ANQGSEA. The CDR3 protein is CSVEGQGTYEQYF. In DNA form, the CDR3 reads TGCAGCGTTGAGGGACAGGGGACCTACGAGCAGTACTTC.

This clone came up a few times. The chain is built from TRBV11-3 and TRBJ2-1, with TRBD2 identical over 9 bases. This CDR3 has 14 amino acids. Looked up from germline, CDR1 is SGHNT and CDR2 is YENEEA. The trim removed 6 bases at V and 4 bases at J, leaving 4 bases unmatched. The CDR3 loop reads CASSSGSVYNEQFF. The CDR3 region has the DNA TGTGCCAGCAGTAGCGGGAGTGTGTACAATGAGCAGTTCTTC. The whole variable domain, remainder taken from reference TRBV11-3 and TRBJ2-1, is EAGVVQSPRYKIIEKKQPVAFWCNPISGHNTLYWYLQNLGQGPELLIRYENEEAVDDSQLPKDRFSAERLKGVDSTLKIQPAELGDSAVYLCASSSGSVYNEQFFGPGTRLTVL.

Comments on this clone: Other DNA sequences in the same sample also yield this CDR3. The V and J genes are TRBV5-4 and TRBJ2-3; TRBD2 is a possible D gene (6 bases). V was trimmed by 5 bases and J by 0 bases, leaving 13 bases between them. Germline lookup yields CDR1 SGHNT and CDR2 YYREEE (reference sequence). This CDR3 comprises 15 residues. CDR3 in DNA: TGTGCCAGCAGACCCGGGACTGCTAGCACAGATACGCAGTATTTT. This translates into CASRPGTASTDTQYF.

J is TRBJ2-3 and V is TRBV19; 12 nucleotides match TRBD2. This CDR3 is built from 18 residues. Germline lookup yields CDR1 LNHDA and CDR2 SQIVND (reference sequence). Trimming took 5 bases from V and 2 from J; bases not matched to a gene: 11. This CDR3 is CASSLSSGLAGSTDTQYF. CDR3 sequence (DNA): TGTGCCAGTAGTTTATCTTCTGGACTAGCGGGATCCACAGATACGCAGTATTTT.

The sample holds one count of this clone. The J gene is TRBJ2-7, the V gene TRBV27, with 10 bases aligning to TRBD1. Germline values: CDR1 MNHEY, CDR2 SMNVEV (reference sequence). The CDR3 is 15 residues long. Trimming removed 3 bases from V and 4 bases from J; junction bases left unmatched: 6. CDR3 region: CASSLAGQGPYEQYF. Written as DNA, the CDR3 is TGTGCCAGCAGTTTGGCGGGACAGGGGCCTTACGAGCAGTACTTC.

The rearrangement joins TRBV4-1 to TRBJ2-5, with 10 bases matching TRBD1. TRBJ2-7 matches the DNA end more closely, so the J call is doubtful. Germline-derived CDR1 and CDR2 are MGHRA and YSYEKL. This CDR3 region has 15 residues. CDR3 coding DNA: TGCGCCAGCAGCCGCAGCTCGGGACAGGGGTACGAGCAGTACTTC. This sequence encodes CASSRSSGQGYEQYF.

The V call is TRBV5-5, the J call TRBJ2-1, with TRBD2 identical over 8 bases. V shed 4 bases and J 4 bases; nucleotides not matched to a gene: 7. CDR1 and CDR2 from the germline V gene are SGHKS and YYEKEE (reference sequence). The CDR3 spans 15 residues. This CDR3 is CASSLLAVQYNEQFF. For the CDR3, the DNA is TGTGCCAGCAGCCTACTAGCGGTGCAGTACAATGAGCAGTTCTTC.

This clone was counted only a few times. The J gene is TRBJ1-1, the V gene TRBV19; TRBD1 matches 7 bases. Germline-derived CDR1 and CDR2 are LNHDA and SQIVND (reference sequence). The CDR3 extends over 15 amino acids. V gave up 10 bases and J gave up 1 base; unmatched junction bases: 12. The CDR3 DNA reads as TGTGCCACCACCGAAACCGGGACAGCGAACACTGAAGCTTTCTTT. Amino acids: CATTETGTANTEAFF.